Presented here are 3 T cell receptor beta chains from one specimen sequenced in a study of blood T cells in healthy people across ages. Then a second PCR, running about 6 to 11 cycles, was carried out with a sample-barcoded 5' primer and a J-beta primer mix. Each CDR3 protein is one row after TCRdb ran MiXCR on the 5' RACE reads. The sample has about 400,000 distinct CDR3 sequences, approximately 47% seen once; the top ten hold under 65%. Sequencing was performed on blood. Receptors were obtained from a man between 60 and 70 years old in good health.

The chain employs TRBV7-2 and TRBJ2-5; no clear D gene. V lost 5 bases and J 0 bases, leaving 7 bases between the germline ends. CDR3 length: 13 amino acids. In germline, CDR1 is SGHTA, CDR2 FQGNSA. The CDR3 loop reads CASSAPNQETQYF. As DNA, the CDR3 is TGTGCCAGCAGCGCACCGAACCAAGAGACCCAGTACTTC.

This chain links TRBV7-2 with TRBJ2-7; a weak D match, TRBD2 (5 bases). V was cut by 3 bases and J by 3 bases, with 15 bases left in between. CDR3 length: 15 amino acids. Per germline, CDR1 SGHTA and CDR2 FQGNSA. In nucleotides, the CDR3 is TGTGCCAGCAGCTTCCCCTCCGGACTCCGCTACGAGCAGTACTTC. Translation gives CASSFPSGLRYEQYF. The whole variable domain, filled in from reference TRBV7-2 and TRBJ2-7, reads GAGVSQSPSNKVTEKGKDVELRCDPISGHTALYWYRQSLGQGLEFLIYFQGNSAPDKSGLPSDRFSAERTGGSVSTLTIQRTQQEDSAVYLCASSFPSGLRYEQYFGPGTRLTVT.

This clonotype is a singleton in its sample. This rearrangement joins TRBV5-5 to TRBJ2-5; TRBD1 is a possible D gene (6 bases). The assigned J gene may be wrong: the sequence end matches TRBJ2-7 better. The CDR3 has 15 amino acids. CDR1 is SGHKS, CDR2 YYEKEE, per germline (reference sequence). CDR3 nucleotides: TGTGCCAGCAGCCTACATCCTGACAGGAGCTACGAGCAGTACTTC. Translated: CASSLHPDRSYEQYF.